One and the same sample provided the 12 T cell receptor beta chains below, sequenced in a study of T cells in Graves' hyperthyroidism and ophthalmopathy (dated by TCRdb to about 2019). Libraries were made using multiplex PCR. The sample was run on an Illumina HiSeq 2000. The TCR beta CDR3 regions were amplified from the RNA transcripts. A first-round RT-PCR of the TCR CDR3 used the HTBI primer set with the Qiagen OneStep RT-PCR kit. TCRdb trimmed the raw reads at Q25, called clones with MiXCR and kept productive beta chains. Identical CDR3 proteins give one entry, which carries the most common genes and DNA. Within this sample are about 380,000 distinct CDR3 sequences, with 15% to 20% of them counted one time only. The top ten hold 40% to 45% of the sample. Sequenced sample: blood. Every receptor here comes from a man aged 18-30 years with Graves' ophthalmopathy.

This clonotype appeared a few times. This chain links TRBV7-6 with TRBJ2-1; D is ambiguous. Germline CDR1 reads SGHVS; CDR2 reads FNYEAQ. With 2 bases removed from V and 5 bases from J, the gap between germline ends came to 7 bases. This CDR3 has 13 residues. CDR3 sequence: CASSLKENNEQFF. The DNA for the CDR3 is TGTGCCAGCAGCTTAAAGGAAAACAATGAGCAGTTCTTC.

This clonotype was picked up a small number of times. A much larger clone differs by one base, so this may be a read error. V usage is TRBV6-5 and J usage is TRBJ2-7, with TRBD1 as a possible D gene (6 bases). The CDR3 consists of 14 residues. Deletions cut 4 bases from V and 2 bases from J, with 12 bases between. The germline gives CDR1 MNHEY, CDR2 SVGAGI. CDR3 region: CASSSGTPTYEQYF. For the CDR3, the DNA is TGTGCCAGCAGTTCCGGGACACCTACCTACGAGCAGTACTTC.

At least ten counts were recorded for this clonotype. The CDR3 loop is CASSFFGQGLYNEQFF. CDR3 in DNA: TGTGCCAGCAGCTTCTTTGGACAGGGCCTCTACAATGAGCAGTTCTTC. The V and J genes are TRBV13 and TRBJ2-1; 8 bases align to TRBD1. Germline V CDR1 and CDR2: PRHDT, FYEKMQ (reference sequence). CDR3 length: 16 amino acids. The V segment lost 3 bases and the J segment 3 bases; nucleotides outside the gene matches: 7.

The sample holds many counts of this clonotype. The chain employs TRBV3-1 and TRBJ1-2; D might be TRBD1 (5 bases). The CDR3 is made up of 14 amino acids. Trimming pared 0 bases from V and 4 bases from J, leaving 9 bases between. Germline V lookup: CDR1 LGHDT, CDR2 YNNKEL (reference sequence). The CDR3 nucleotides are TGTGCCAGCAGCCAAGAGGGGCGGTCCTATGGCTACACCTTC. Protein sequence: CASSQEGRSYGYTF.

The CDR3 DNA follows: TGTGCCAGCAGTGGGCGGGAGCGGCCCACAGATACGCAGTATTTT. Its translation: CASSGRERPTDTQYF. The rearrangement joins TRBV6-1 to TRBJ2-3, with 7 bases matching TRBD2. The CDR3 extends over 15 amino acids. Germline values: CDR1 MNHNS, CDR2 SASEGT. Trimming at V came to 4 bases and at J to 2 bases, leaving 6 bases not matched to a gene.

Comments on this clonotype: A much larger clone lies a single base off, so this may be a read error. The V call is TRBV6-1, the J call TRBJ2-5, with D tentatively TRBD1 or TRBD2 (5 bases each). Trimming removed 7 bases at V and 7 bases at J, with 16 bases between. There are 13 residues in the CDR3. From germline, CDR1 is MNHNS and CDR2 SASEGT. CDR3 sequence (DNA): TGTGCCAGCACTGACAGTACCGGAGGGACCCAGTACTTC. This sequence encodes CASTDSTGGTQYF.

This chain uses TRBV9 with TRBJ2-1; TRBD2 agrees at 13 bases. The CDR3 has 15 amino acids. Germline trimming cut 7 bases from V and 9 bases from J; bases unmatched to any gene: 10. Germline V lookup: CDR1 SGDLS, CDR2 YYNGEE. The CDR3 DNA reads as TGTGCCAGCGCGGGTACTAGCGGGGGGGGGGGTGAGCAGTTCTTC. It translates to CASAGTSGGGGEQFF.

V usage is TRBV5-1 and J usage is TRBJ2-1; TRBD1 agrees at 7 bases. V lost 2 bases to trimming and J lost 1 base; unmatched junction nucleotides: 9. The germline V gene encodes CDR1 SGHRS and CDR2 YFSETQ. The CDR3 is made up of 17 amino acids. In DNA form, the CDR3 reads TGCGCCAGCAGCTTAGAAACACAGGGGTATTCCTACAATGAGCAGTTCTTC. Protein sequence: CASSLETQGYSYNEQFF.

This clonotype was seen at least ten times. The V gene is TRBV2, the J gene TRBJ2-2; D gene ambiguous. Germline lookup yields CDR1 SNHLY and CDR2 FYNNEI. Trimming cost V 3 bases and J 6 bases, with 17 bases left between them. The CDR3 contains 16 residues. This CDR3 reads CASSDRRALMAGELFF. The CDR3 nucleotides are TGTGCCAGCAGTGATCGACGGGCCCTGATGGCCGGGGAGCTGTTTTTT.

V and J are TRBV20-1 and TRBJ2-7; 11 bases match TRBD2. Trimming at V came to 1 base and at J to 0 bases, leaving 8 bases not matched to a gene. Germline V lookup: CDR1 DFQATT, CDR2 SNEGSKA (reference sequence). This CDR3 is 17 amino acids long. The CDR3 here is CSARGGTSGAFSYEQYF. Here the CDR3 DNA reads TGCAGTGCTAGAGGAGGGACTAGCGGAGCCTTCTCCTACGAGCAGTACTTC.

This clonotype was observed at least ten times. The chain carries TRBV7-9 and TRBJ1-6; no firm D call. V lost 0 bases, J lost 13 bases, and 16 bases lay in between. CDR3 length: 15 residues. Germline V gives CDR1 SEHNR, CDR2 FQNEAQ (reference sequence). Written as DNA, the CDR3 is TGTGCCAGCAGCTTAGCGGAGACCCTTTTTGGTCCCCTCCACTTT. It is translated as CASSLAETLFGPLHF. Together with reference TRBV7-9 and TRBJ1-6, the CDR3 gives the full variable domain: DTGVSQNPRHKITKRGQNVTFRCDPISEHNRLYWYRQTLGQGPEFLTYFQNEAQLEKSRLLSDRFSAERPKGSFSTLEIQRTEQGDSAMYLCASSLAETLFGPLHFGNGTRLTVT.

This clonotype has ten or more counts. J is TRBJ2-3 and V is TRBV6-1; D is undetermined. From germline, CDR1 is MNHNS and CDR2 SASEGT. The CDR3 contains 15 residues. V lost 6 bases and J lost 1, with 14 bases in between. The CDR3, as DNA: TGTGCCAGCAGCTCGGTGGAGTGGGGCACAGATACGCAGTATTTT. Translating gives CASSSVEWGTDTQYF.